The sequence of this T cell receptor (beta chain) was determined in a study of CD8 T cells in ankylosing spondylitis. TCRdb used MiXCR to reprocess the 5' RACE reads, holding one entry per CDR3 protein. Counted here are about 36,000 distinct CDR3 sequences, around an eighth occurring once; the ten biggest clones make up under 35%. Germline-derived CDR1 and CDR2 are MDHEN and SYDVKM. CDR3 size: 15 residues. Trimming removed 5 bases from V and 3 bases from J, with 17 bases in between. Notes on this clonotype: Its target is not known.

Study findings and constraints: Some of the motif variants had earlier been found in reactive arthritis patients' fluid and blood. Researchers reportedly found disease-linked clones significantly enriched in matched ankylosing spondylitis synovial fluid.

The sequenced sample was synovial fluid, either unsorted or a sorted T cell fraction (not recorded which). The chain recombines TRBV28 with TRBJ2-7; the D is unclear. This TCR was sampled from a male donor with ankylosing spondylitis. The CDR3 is CASSHLLRNFYEQYF. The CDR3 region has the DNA TGTGCCAGCAGTCACCTTTTAAGAAATTTCTACGAGCAGTACTTC.